This record looks at one TCR beta chain sequence and its context. Between the trimmed V and J ends, which lost 9 bases and 2 bases, there was a span of 7 bases. Germline CDR1 is KGHDR and CDR2 is SFDVKD. This CDR3 contains 11 residues. This sample was taken from a study of T cell responses to AZD1222 COVID-19 vaccine. Only in-frame clones appear in the TCRdb table, and some are missing; sequencing was by immunoSEQ multiplex PCR. In the table there are 140,000 to 150,000 clones, 91% of which are singletons. This TCR derives from an adult who received the AZD1222 COVID-19 vaccine. The sequences come from peripheral blood, collected 28 days after the second AZD1222 dose. The chain uses TRBV24-1 and TRBJ2-7; D remains unclear. DNA for the CDR3: TGTGCCACCCGAAACCCCTACGAGCAGTACTTC. Encoded protein: CATRNPYEQYF.